This T cell receptor beta chain was retrieved from a study of blood T cells in healthy people across ages (dated by TCRdb to about 2015). Concerning the study at large: In model experiments, roughly one uniquely barcoded TCR beta cDNA molecule per two T cells was captured by template switching. To avoid experimental bias, donors of different ages were distributed randomly across sequencing lanes. Age-related changes in TCR beta repertoire diversity were measured in the study by deep sequencing normalized with unique cDNA molecular identifiers. Two additional independent replicas of 1 million unique cDNA reads from the same blood draw were analyzed for two donors (one aged 18 to 30 and one aged 80 or older). The donors were divided into four age groups: young (average roughly 15 years), middle-aged (approximately 42), aged (around 67) and long-lived (roughly 82). The investigation overall reported the following: Because donor CMV infection status was unknown, age-related changes in expanded clonotypes were potentially confounded. Since profiling was done on bulk unsorted PBMCs, naive and antigen-experienced compartments could not be conclusively compared. Observed TCR beta diversity per million T cells fell roughly linearly with age, and a significant reduction was already apparent by age around 40. There was a strong correlation between observed TCR beta diversity and the percentage of naive T cells measured by flow cytometry. The long-lived group showed more naive CD4+ T cells, fewer expanded clones and increased TCR diversity than the aged group, suggesting age selection. Estimates of total diversity based on one million sequenced T cells were considered lower bounds and underestimates.

The roughly 39 donors, aged 6 to 90 years, were systemically healthy Caucasian individuals from Russia. Roughly 10 milliliters of peripheral blood were collected from each donor into EDTA-treated Vacutainer tubes. Ficoll-Paque density-gradient centrifugation was used to isolate PBMCs, with at least 7 million per sample. Trizol reagent was used to extract total RNA from PBMCs, with at least 6 micrograms per sample. For every donor, flow cytometry on a PBMC aliquot measured the percentage of naive CD45RAhigh/CD27high T cells. The library was obtained by 5' RACE. Instrument on record: Illumina HiSeq 2500. A second 7 to 11 cycle PCR used a sample-barcoded 5' primer and a J-beta primer mix. A unique molecular identifier was introduced onto each TCR beta cDNA molecule by a template-switch 5' adaptor carrying 12 random nucleotides. At least 3 million CDR3-containing paired-end reads were obtained from each sample. All of the RNA was converted into first-strand cDNA using the Mint cDNA synthesis kit, with a TRBC-specific oligonucleotide serving as the primer. Following uracil-DNA glycosylase treatment, all cDNA underwent a first 18-cycle PCR with the universal primers M1SS and BC2_uni_R. On the study's bioinformatics: For normalization, 1 million high-quality reads were randomly selected from each sample, with every read carrying a distinct molecular identifier. Reads with shared molecular identifiers were discarded instead of being binned into consensus sequences. MiTCR, with a Q25 quality threshold and the strictest error-elimination algorithm, was used for CDR3 identification, clonotype clustering and error correction. Lower-bound total TCR beta diversity was estimated with a nonparametric unseen species model using Euler transformation. TCRdb trimmed public reads at Q25 via fastp, called clones via MiXCR and kept in-frame beta chains. One record per CDR3 amino acid sequence lists the most common genes and DNA. TCRdb assigned the V and J calls; the authors' analysis was not used. This sample has around 1,600,000 distinct CDR3 sequences in its table, and about 42% of those were observed once. The leading ten clones occupy just over 4% of the sample.

In the case of this clonotype: No antigen is known for it. No much larger clone exists at a distance of one base, and base qualities are not known.

CDR1 and CDR2 (MNHEY, SVGAGI) derive from the germline V gene. V drops 0 bases and J drops 4 bases, leaving 9 bases in between. Spanning cysteine to phenylalanine, the CDR3 consists of 14 amino acids. Just CDR3 DNA is preserved here, 42 bases in frame from base 1. This receptor was obtained from a woman in her late teens or twenties in good health. Sequenced input: blood. The receptor chain draws on TRBV6-5 and TRBJ1-2, with the identity of the D gene unclear. The DNA sequence is TGTGCCAGCAGTTACTCGCGGGGTAGCTATGGCTACACCTTC. Translated, this gives CASSYSRGSYGYTF.